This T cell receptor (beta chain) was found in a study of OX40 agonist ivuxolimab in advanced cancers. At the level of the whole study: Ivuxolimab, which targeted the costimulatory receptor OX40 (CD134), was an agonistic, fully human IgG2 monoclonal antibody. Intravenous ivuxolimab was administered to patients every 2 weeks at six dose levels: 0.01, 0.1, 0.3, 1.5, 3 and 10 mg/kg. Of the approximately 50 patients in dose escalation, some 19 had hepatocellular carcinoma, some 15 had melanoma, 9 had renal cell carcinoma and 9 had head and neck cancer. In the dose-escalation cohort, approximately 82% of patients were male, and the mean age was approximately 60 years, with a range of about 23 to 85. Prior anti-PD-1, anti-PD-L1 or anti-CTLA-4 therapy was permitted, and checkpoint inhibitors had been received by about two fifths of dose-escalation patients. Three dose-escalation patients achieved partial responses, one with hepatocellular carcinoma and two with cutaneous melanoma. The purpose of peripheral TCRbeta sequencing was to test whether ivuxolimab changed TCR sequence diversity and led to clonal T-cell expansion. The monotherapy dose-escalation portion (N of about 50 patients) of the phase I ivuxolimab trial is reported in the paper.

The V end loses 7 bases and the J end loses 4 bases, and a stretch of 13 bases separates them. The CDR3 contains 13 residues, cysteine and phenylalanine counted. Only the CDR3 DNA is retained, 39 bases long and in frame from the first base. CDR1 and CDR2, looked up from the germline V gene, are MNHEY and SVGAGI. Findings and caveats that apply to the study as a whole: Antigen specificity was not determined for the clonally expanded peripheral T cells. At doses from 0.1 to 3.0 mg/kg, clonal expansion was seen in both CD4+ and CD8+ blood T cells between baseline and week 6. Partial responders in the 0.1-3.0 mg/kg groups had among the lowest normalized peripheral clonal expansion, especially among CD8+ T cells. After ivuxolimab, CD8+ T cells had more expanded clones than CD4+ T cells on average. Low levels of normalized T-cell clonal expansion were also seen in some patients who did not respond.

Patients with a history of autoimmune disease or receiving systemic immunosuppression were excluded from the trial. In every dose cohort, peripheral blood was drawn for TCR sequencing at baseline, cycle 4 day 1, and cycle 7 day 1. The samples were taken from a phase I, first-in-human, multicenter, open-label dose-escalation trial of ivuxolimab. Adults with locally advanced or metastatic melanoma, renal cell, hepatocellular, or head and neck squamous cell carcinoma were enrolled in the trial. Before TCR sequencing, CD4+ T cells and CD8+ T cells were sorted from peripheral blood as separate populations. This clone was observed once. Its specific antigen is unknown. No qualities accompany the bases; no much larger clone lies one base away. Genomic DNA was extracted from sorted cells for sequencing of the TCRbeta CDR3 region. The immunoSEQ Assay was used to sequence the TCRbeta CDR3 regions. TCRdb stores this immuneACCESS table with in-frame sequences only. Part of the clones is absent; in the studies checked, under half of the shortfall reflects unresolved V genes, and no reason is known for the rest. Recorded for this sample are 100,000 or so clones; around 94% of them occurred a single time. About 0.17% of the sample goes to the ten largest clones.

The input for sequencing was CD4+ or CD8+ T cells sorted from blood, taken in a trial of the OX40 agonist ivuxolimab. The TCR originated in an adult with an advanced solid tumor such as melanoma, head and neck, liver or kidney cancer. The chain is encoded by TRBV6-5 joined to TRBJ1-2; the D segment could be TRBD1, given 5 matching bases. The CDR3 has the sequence CASIERGSYGYTF. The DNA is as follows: TGTGCCAGCATCGAACGGGGGTCCTATGGCTACACCTTC.